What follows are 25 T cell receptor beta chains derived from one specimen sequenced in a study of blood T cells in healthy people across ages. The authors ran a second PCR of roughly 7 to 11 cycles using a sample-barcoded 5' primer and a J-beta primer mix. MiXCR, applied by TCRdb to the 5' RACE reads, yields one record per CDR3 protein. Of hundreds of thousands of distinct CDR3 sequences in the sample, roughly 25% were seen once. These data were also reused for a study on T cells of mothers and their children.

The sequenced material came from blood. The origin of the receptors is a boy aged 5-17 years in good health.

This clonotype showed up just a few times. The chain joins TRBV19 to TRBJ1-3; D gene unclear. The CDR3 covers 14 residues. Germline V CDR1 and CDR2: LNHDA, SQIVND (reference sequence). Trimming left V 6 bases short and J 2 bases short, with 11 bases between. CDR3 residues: CASSPQAAGNTIYF. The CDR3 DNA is TGTGCCAGTAGCCCTCAAGCGGCTGGAAACACCATATATTTT.

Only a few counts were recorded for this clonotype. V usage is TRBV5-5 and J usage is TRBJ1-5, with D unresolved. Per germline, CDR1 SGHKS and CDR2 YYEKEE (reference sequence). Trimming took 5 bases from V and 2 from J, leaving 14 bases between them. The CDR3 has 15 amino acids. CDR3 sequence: CASRGEAMGNQPQHF. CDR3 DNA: TGTGCCAGCAGGGGTGAGGCTATGGGCAATCAGCCCCAGCATTTT.

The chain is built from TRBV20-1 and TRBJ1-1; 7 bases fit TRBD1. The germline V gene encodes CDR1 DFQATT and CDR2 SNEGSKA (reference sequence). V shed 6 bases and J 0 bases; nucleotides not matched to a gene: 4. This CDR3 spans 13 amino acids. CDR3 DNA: TGCAGTGCCCAGGGACAGCTGAACACTGAAGCTTTCTTT. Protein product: CSAQGQLNTEAFF.

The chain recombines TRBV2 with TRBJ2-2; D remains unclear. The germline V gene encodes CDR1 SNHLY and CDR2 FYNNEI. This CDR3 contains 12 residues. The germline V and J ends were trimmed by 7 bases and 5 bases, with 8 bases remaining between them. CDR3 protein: CASTVGTGELFF. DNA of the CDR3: TGTGCCAGCACGGTGGGGACCGGGGAGCTGTTTTTT.

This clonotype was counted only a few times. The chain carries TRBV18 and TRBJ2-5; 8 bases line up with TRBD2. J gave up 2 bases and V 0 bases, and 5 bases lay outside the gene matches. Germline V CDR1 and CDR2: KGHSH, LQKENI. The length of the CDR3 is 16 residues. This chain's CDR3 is CASSPPVSGEQETQYF. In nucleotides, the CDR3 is TGTGCCAGCTCACCACCGGTTAGCGGGGAGCAAGAGACCCAGTACTTC.

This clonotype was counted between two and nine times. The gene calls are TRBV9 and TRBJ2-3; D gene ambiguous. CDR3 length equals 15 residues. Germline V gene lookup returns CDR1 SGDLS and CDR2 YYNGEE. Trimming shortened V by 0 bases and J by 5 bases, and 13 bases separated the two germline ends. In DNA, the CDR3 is TGTGCCAGCAGCGTAGTTGAATACACAGAAGATACGCAGTATTTT. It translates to CASSVVEYTEDTQYF.

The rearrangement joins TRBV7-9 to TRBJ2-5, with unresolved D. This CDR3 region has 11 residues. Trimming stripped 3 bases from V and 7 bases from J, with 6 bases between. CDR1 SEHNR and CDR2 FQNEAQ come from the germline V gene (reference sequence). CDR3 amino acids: CASSFEGTQYF. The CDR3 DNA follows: TGTGCCAGCAGCTTTGAAGGGACCCAGTACTTC.

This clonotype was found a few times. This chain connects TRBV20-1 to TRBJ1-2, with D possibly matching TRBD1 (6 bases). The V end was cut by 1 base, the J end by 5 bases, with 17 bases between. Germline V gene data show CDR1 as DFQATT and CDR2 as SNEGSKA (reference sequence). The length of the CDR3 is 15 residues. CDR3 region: CSARAGDTIGYGYTF. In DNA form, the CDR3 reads TGCAGTGCTAGAGCCGGGGACACTATCGGGTATGGCTACACCTTC.

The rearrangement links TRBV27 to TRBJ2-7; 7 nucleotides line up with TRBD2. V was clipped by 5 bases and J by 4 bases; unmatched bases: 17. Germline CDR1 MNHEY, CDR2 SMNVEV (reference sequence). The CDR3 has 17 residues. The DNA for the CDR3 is TGTGCCAGCAGTATAGGGACTATCCCTGCCCTGATATACGAGCAGTACTTC. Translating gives CASSIGTIPALIYEQYF.

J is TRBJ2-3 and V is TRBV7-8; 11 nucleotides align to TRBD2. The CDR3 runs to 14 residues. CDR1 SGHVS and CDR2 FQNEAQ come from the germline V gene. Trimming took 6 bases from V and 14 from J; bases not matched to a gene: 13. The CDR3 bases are TGTGCCAGCAGGCCGACTAGCGGGGCTCTTCCCCCGTATTTT. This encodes CASRPTSGALPPYF.

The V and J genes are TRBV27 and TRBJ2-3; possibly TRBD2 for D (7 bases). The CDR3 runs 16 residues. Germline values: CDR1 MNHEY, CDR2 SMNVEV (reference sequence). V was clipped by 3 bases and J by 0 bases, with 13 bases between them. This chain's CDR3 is CASSFRGAISTDTQYF. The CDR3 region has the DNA TGTGCCAGCAGTTTTCGGGGGGCGATTAGCACAGATACGCAGTATTTT.

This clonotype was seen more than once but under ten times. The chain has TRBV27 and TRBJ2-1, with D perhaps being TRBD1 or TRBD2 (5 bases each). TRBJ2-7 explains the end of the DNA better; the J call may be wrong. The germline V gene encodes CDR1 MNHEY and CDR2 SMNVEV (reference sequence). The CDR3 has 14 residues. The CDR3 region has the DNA TGTGCCAGCAGTTTATTTTGGGGGACCTACGAGCAGTACTTC. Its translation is CASSLFWGTYEQYF.

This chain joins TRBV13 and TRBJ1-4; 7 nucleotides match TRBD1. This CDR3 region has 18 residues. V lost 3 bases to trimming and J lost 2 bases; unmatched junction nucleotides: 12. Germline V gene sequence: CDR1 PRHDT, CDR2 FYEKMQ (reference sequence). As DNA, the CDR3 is TGTGCCAGCAGCTTCCGCGGGACAGTTGGTGGGACTAATGAAAAACTGTTTTTT. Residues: CASSFRGTVGGTNEKLFF.

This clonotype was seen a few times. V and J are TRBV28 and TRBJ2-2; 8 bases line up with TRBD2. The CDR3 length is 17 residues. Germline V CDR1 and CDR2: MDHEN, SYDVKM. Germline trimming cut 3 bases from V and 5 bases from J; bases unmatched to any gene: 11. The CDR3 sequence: CASSLSGGRVGTGELFF. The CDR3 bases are TGTGCCAGCAGTTTGTCGGGGGGGCGCGTTGGGACCGGGGAGCTGTTTTTT.

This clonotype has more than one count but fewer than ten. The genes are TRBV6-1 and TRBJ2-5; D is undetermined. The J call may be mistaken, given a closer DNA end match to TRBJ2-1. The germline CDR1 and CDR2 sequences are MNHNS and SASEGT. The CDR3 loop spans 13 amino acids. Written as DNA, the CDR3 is TGTGCCAGCAGTGCGCCCCCCTCTCGGGAGCAGTTCTTC. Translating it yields CASSAPPSREQFF.

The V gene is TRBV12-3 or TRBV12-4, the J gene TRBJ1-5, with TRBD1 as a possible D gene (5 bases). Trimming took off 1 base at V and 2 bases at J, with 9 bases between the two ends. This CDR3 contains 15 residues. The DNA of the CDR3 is TGTGCCAGCAGTTTAGGGGGGATTGGCAATCAGCCCCAGCATTTT. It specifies CASSLGGIGNQPQHF.

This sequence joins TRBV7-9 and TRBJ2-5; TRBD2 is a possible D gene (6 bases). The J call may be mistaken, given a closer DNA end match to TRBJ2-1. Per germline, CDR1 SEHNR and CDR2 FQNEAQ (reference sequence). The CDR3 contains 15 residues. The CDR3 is CASSLGGGIDNEQFF. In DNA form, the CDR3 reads TGTGCCAGCAGCTTAGGAGGAGGGATCGACAATGAGCAGTTCTTC.

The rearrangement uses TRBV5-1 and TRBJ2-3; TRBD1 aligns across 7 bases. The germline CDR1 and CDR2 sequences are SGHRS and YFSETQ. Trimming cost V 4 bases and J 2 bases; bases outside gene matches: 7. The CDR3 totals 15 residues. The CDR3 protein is CASSRTGQITDTQYF. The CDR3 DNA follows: TGCGCCAGCAGCCGGACGGGACAGATCACAGATACGCAGTATTTT.

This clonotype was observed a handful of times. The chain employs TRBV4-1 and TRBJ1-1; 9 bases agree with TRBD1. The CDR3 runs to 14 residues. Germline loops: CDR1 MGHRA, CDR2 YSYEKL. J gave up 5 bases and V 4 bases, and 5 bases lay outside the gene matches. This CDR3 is CASSPWDRETEAFF. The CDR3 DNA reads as TGCGCCAGCAGCCCGTGGGACAGGGAAACTGAAGCTTTCTTT.

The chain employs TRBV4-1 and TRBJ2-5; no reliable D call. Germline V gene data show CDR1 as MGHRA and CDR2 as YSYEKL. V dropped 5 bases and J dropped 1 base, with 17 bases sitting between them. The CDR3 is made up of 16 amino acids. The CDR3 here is CASSVSLGVPQETQYF. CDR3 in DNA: TGCGCCAGCAGCGTAAGCCTCGGAGTGCCCCAAGAGACCCAGTACTTC.

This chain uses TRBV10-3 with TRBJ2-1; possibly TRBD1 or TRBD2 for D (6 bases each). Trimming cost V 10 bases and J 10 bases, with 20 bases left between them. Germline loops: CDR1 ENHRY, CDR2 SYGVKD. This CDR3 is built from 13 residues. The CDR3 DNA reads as TGTGCCACCCGAGAGGGGGGTTTAGGAGAGCAGTTCTTC. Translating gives CATREGGLGEQFF.

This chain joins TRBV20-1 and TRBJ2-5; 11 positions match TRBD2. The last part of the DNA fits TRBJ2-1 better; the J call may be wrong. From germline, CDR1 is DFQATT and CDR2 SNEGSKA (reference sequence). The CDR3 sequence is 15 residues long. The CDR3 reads CSARPSGLAANEQFF. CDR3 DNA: TGCAGTGCTAGACCCTCGGGACTAGCGGCCAATGAGCAGTTCTTC.

This CDR3 reads CASSPSGGTSFYEQFF. The CDR3 nucleotides are TGTGCCAGCAGCCCCTCAGGCGGGACTAGCTTCTATGAGCAGTTCTTC. V usage is TRBV14 and J usage is TRBJ2-5; 9 nucleotides align to TRBD2. The last part of the DNA fits TRBJ2-1 better; the J call may be wrong. Germline CDR1 and CDR2: SGHDN and FVKESK. This CDR3 has 16 amino acids.

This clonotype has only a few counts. The CDR3 reads CASRHPGNEQFF. CDR3 DNA sequence: TGTGCCAGCAGGCACCCGGGCAATGAGCAGTTCTTC. The chain employs TRBV28 and TRBJ2-1; D is unresolved. The germline gives CDR1 MDHEN, CDR2 SYDVKM. V was cut by 6 bases and J by 6 bases, with 9 bases left in between. CDR3 length: 12 residues.

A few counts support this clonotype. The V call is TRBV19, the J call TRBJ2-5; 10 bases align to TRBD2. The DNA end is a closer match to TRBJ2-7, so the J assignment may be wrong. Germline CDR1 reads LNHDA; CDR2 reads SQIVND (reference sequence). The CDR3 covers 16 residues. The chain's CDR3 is CASSPLAGEMSYEQYF. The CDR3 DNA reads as TGTGCCAGTAGCCCTCTAGCGGGAGAAATGTCCTACGAGCAGTACTTC.